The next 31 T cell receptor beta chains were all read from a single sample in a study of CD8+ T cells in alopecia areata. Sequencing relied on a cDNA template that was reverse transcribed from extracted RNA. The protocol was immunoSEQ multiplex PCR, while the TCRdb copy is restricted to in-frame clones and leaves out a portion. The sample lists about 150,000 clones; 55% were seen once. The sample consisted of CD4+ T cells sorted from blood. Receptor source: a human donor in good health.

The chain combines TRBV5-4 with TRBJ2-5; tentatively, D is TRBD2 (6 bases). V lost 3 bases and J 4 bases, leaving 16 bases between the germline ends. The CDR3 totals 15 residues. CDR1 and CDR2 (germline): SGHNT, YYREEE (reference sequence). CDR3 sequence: CASSSGGTQSETQYF. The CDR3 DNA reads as TGTGCCAGCAGCTCCGGCGGGACTCAGTCAGAGACCCAGTACTTC.

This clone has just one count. Here the CDR3 reads CASSETGIAYEQYF. The CDR3 nucleotides read TGTGCCAGCAGCGAGACAGGGATTGCGTACGAGCAGTACTTC. This sequence joins TRBV9 and TRBJ2-7; 7 bases are shared with TRBD1. CDR3 size: 14 residues. V shed 3 bases and J 4 bases; nucleotides not matched to a gene: 7. Germline V gives CDR1 SGDLS, CDR2 YYNGEE. The entire variable domain, with the rest obtained from reference TRBV9 and TRBJ2-7, is as follows: DSGVTQTPKHLITATGQRVTLRCSPRSGDLSVYWYQQSLDQGLQFLIQYYNGEERAKGNILERFSAQQFPDLHSELNLSSLELGDSALYFCASSETGIAYEQYFGPGTRLTVT.

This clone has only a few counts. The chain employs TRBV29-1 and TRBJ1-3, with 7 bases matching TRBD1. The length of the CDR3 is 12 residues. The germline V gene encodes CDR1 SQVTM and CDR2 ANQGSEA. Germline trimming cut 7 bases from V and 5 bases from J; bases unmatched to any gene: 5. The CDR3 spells CSAGTDRNTIYF. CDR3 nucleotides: TGCAGCGCCGGGACAGATCGAAACACCATATATTTT.

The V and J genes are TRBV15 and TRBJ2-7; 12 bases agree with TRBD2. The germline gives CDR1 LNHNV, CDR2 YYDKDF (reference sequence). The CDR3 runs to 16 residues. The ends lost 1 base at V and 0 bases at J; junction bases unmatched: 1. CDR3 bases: TGTGCCACCAGCAGAGGGACTAGCGGGGACTCCTACGAGCAGTACTTC. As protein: CATSRGTSGDSYEQYF.

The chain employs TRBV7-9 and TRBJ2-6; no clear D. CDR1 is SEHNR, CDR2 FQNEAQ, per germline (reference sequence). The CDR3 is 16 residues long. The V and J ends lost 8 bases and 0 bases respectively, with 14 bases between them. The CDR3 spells CASGRSSTSGANVLTF. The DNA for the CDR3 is TGTGCCAGCGGTCGCAGTTCTACCTCTGGGGCCAACGTCCTGACTTTC.

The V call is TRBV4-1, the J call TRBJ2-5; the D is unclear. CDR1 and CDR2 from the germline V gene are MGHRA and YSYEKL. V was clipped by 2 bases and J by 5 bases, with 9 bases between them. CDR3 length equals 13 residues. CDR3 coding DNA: TGCGCCAGCAGCCAAAGCTTGTTGGAGACCCAGTACTTC. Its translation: CASSQSLLETQYF.

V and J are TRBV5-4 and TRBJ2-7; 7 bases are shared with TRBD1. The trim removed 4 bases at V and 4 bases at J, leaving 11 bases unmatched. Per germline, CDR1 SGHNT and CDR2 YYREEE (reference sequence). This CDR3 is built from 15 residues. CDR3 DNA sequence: TGTGCCAGCAGCCCCGGACAGGCTTGGGGGTACGAGCAGTACTTC. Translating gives CASSPGQAWGYEQYF.

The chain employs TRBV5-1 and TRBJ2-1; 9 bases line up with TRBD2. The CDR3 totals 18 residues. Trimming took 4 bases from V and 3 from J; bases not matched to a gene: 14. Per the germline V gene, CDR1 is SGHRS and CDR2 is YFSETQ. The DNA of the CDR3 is TGCGCCAGCAGCCCTGTCAGTCAGAGAGCGGGAGGCTACAATGAGCAGTTCTTC. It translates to CASSPVSQRAGGYNEQFF.

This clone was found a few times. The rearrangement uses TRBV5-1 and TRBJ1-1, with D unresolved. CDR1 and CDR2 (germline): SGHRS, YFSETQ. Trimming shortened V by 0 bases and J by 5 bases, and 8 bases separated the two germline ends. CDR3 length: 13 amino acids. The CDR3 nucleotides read TGCGCCAGCAGCTTGGATTTGGGGACTGAAGCTTTCTTT. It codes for CASSLDLGTEAFF.

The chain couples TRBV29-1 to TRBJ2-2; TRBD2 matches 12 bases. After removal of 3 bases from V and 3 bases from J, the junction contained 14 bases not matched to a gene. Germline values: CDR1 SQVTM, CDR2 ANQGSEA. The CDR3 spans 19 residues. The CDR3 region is CSVDWPRLAGVRDTGELFF. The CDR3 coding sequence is TGCAGCGTTGATTGGCCTCGACTAGCGGGAGTTCGGGACACCGGGGAGCTGTTTTTT.

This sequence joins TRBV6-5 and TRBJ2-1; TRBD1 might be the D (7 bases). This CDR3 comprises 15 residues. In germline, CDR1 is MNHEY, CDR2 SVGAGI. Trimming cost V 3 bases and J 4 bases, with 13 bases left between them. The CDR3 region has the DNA TGTGCCAGCAGTTATGAGGGGGCGGGATACAATGAGCAGTTCTTC. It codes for CASSYEGAGYNEQFF.

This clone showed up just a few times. The CDR3 spells CASSFEGWIDNEQFF. The DNA of the CDR3 is TGTGCCAGCAGCTTTGAGGGGTGGATAGACAATGAGCAGTTCTTC. J is TRBJ2-1 and V is TRBV11-2; D possibly uses TRBD1 or TRBD2 (5 bases each). The germline V and J ends were trimmed by 3 bases and 5 bases, with 14 bases remaining between them. The germline gives CDR1 SGHAT, CDR2 FQNNGV. This CDR3 is 15 amino acids long.

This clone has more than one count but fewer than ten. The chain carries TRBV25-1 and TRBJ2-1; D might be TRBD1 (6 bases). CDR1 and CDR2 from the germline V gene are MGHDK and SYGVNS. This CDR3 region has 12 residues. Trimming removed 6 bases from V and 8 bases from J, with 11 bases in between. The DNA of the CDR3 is TGTGCCAGCAGGGGAACAGGGCATGAGCAGTTCTTC. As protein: CASRGTGHEQFF.

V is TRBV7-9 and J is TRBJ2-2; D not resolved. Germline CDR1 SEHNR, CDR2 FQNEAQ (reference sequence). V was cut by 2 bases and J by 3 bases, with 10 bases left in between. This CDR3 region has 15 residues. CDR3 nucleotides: TGTGCCAGCAGCTTAAGTCGAGCCTACACCGGGGAGCTGTTTTTT. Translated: CASSLSRAYTGELFF.

CDR3 sequence (DNA): TGCAGCGTTGTCAAGGGCTCTGGAAACACCATATATTTT. This sequence encodes CSVVKGSGNTIYF. The chain links TRBV29-1 to TRBJ1-3, with unresolved D. Looked up from germline, CDR1 is SQVTM and CDR2 is ANQGSEA. This CDR3 has 13 amino acids. The ends were cut back, 4 bases at V and 0 bases at J, with 7 bases in the middle. The variable domain in full, completed from reference TRBV29-1 and TRBJ1-3, reads SAVISQKPSRDICQRGTSLTIQCQVDSQVTMMFWYRQQPGQSLTLIATANQGSEATYESGFVIDKFPISRPNLTFSTLTVSNMSPEDSSIYLCSVVKGSGNTIYFGEGSWLTVV.

The CDR3 DNA reads as TGCAGCGTTGATTTTCCAGCGGGAGGGGTGGGCCATGAGCAGTTCTTC. It codes for CSVDFPAGGVGHEQFF. This chain uses TRBV29-1 with TRBJ2-1, with 10 bases matching TRBD2. V lost 3 bases and J lost 8; bases outside the gene matches: 13. CDR3 length: 16 amino acids. Germline loops: CDR1 SQVTM, CDR2 ANQGSEA.

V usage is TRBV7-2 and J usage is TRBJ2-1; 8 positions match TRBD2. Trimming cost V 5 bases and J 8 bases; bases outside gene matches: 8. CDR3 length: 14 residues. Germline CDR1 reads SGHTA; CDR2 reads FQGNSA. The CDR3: CASSPSGSRYEQFF. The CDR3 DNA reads TGTGCCAGCAGCCCAAGCGGGAGTCGGTATGAGCAGTTCTTC.

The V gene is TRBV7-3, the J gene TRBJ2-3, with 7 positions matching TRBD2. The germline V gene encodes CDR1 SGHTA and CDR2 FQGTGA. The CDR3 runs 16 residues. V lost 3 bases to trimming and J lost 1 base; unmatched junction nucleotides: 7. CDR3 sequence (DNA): TGTGCCAGCAGCTTTTCGAGCGGGATGGGCACAGATACGCAGTATTTT. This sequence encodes CASSFSSGMGTDTQYF.

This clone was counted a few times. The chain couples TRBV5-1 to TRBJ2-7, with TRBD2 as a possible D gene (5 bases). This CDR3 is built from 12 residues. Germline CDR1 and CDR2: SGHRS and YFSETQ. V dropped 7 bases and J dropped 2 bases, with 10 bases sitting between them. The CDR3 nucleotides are TGCGCCAGCTCGGGATCCACCTACGAGCAGTACTTC. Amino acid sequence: CASSGSTYEQYF.

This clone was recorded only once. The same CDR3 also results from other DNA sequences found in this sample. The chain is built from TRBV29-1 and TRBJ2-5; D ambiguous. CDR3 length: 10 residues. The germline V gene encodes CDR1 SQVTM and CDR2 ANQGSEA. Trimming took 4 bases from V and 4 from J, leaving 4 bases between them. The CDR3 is CSVGRETQYF. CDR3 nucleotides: TGCAGCGTTGGGAGAGAGACCCAGTACTTC.

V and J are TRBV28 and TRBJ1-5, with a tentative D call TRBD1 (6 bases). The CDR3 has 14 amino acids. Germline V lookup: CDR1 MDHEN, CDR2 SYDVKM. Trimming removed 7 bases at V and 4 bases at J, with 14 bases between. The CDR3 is CASTPGGGNQPQHF. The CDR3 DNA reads TGTGCCAGCACACCGGGGGGCGGGAATCAGCCCCAGCATTTT.

The DNA for the CDR3 is TGTGCCAGCAGCCCCACAAGTCGGGCGCAGTATTTT. It codes for CASSPTSRAQYF. The chain is built from TRBV7-2 and TRBJ2-3; D not certain. The CDR3 is 12 amino acids. The germline V and J ends were trimmed by 5 bases and 10 bases, with 13 bases remaining between them. Per the germline V gene, CDR1 is SGHTA and CDR2 is FQGNSA. The variable domain in full, completed from reference TRBV7-2 and TRBJ2-3, reads GAGVSQSPSNKVTEKGKDVELRCDPISGHTALYWYRQSLGQGLEFLIYFQGNSAPDKSGLPSDRFSAERTGGSVSTLTIQRTQQEDSAVYLCASSPTSRAQYFGPGTRLTVL.

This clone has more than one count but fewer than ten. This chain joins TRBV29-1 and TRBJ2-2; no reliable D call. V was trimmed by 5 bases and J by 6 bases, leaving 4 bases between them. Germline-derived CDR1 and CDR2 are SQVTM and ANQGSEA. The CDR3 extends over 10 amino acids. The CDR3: CSVYPGELFF. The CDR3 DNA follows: TGCAGCGTTTACCCCGGGGAGCTGTTTTTT.

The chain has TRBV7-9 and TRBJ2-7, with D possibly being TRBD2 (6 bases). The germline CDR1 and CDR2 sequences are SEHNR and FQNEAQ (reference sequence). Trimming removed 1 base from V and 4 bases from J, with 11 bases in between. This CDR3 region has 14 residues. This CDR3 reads CASSLVSGTYEQYF. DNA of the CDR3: TGTGCCAGCAGCTTAGTCTCAGGGACTTACGAGCAGTACTTC.

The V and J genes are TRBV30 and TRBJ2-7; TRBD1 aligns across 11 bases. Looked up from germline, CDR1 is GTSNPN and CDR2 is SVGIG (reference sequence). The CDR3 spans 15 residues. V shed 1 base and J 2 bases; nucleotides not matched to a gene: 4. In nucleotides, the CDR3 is TGTGCCTGGAGTGGGACAGGGGGCAGCGCCTACGAGCAGTACTTC. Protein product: CAWSGTGGSAYEQYF.

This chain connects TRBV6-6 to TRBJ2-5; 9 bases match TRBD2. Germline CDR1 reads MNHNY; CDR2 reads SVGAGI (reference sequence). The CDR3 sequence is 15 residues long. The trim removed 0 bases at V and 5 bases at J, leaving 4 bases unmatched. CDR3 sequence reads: CASSYSSSGIETQYF. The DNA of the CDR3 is TGTGCCAGCAGTTACTCGTCTAGCGGGATCGAGACCCAGTACTTC.

CDR3 sequence: CASSLSRTGSTEAFF. The CDR3 DNA reads as TGTGCCAGCAGTTTATCGAGGACTGGGTCAACTGAAGCTTTCTTT. This chain uses TRBV27 with TRBJ1-1; D is ambiguous. There are 15 residues in the CDR3. Germline values: CDR1 MNHEY, CDR2 SMNVEV (reference sequence). V gave up 0 bases and J gave up 5 bases, with 13 bases separating them.

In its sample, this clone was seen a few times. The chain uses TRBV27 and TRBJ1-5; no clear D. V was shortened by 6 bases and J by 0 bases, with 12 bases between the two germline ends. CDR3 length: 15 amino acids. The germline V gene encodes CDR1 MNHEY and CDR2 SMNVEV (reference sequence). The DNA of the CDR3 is TGTGCCAGCAGGGGGATTGGGGTTAGCAATCAGCCCCAGCATTTT. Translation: CASRGIGVSNQPQHF.

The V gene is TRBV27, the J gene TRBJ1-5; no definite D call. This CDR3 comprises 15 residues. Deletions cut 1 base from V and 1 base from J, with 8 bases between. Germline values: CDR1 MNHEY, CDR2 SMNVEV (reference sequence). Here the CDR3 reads CASSLFGDSNQPQHF. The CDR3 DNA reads TGTGCCAGCAGTTTATTCGGTGACAGCAATCAGCCCCAGCATTTT.

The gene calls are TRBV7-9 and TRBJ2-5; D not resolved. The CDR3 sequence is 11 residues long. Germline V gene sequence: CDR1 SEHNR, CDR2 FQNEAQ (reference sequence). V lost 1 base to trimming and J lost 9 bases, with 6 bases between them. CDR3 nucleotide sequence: TGTGCCAGCAGCTTAGAGTGGGCCCAGTACTTC. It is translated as CASSLEWAQYF.

The CDR3 coding sequence is TGTGCCAGCAGCCAAGATACAGGGGGCGGGGAGCTGTTTTTT. It encodes CASSQDTGGGELFF. This chain uses TRBV4-2 with TRBJ2-2; 8 nucleotides agree with TRBD1. Unmatched junction bases numbered 1, after V lost 0 bases and J lost 7 bases. Germline V gene data show CDR1 as LGHNA and CDR2 as YNFKEQ. This CDR3 comprises 14 residues.